A single sample gave rise to the 30 T cell receptor beta chains below, sequenced in a study of a mutant IDH1 vaccine in newly diagnosed glioma. TCRdb's copy holds only in-frame clones and misses some; the assay was immunoSEQ multiplex PCR. The sample yields about 60,000 clones, approximately 81% seen once. Time point: week 35, safety follow-up. In the vaccine, a single dose held 300 ug of the mutant IDH1 20-mer peptide, along with topical imiquimod. Their recognized antigens are unknown. The starting material was PBMCs, obtained from a glioma patient whose treatment included an IDH1 peptide vaccine. These TCRs come from a young man with glioma.

The chain combines TRBV29-1 with TRBJ1-6; no definite D call. The CDR3 is 11 residues long. CDR1 is SQVTM and CDR2 is ANQGSEA in the germline V gene. Trimming stripped 2 bases from V and 5 bases from J, with 1 base between. For the CDR3, the DNA is TGCAGCGTTGAAAATAATTCACCCCTCCACTTT. This gives the protein CSVENNSPLHF.

The J gene is TRBJ1-3, the V gene TRBV6-5, with TRBD1 as a possible D gene (5 bases). Trimming took off 10 bases at V and 2 bases at J, with 9 bases between the two ends. Germline V lookup: CDR1 MNHEY, CDR2 SVGAGI. CDR3 length equals 12 residues. The CDR3 nucleotides read TGTGCCACGGGGGGAACTGGAAACACCATATATTTT. Amino acid sequence: CATGGTGNTIYF.

V usage is TRBV9 and J usage is TRBJ2-7; 9 bases align to TRBD2. In germline, CDR1 is SGDLS, CDR2 YYNGEE. The junction had 7 bases not matched to a gene; V was cut back by 0 bases and J by 3 bases. The CDR3 is 16 amino acids. The CDR3 region has the DNA TGTGCCAGCAGCGTAGCTCGGCTAGCGGGGCGCTACGAGCAGTACTTC. Translated, it gives CASSVARLAGRYEQYF.

Only a few counts were recorded for this clone. The CDR3 coding sequence is TGCGCCAGCAGCCCTGGGACAGGGCTTCAAGAGACCCAGTACTTC. As protein: CASSPGTGLQETQYF. The chain carries TRBV5-1 and TRBJ2-5; TRBD1 matches at 9 bases. Germline values: CDR1 SGHRS, CDR2 YFSETQ. V trimming: 4 bases; J trimming: 2 bases; junction bases outside the gene matches: 6. This CDR3 spans 15 amino acids.

The chain carries TRBV12-1 and TRBJ1-5; the listed D gene, TRBD1, was not tested against the DNA. TRBV12-1 is noted as a pseudogene. CDR3 length: 16 residues. CDR3 DNA: TGTGCCAGCAGCGACCCACCGGGACAGGGCGATCAGCCCCAGCATTTT. Its translation is CASSDPPGQGDQPQHF.

This clone appeared once. The chain uses TRBV14 and TRBJ2-5; D is unresolved. Germline-derived CDR1 and CDR2 are SGHDN and FVKESK. The CDR3 spans 15 residues. Trimming removed 0 bases at V and 3 bases at J, with 11 bases between. CDR3 in amino acids: CASSQDKGIKETQYF. In DNA form, the CDR3 reads TGTGCCAGCAGCCAAGATAAGGGTATCAAAGAGACCCAGTACTTC.

V gene TRBV5-5 combines with J gene TRBJ1-5, with D perhaps matching TRBD1 (5 bases). The CDR3 is made up of 14 amino acids. Trimming left V 2 bases short and J 3 bases short, with 9 bases between. Germline CDR1 reads SGHKS; CDR2 reads YYEKEE (reference sequence). CDR3 sequence: CASSFVGANQPQHF. The CDR3 nucleotides read TGTGCCAGCAGCTTCGTAGGGGCCAATCAGCCCCAGCATTTT.

This chain connects TRBV7-8 to TRBJ1-3; D unresolved. The V end lost 3 bases, the J end lost 0 bases, and 9 bases lay between the germline ends. Germline CDR1 is SGHVS and CDR2 is FQNEAQ. The CDR3 is made up of 15 amino acids. The CDR3: CASSFQRISGNTIYF. CDR3 bases: TGTGCCAGCAGCTTCCAGAGGATCTCTGGAAACACCATATATTTT.

The chain is built from TRBV2 and TRBJ2-7, with D unresolved. CDR1 and CDR2 from the germline V gene are SNHLY and FYNNEI. The V end was cut by 3 bases, the J end by 1 base, with 13 bases between. The CDR3 extends over 15 amino acids. The CDR3 here is CASSDVTHESYEQYF. DNA of the CDR3: TGTGCCAGCAGTGACGTTACACACGAATCCTACGAGCAGTACTTC.

This CDR3 is CACPLGARNTGELFF. CDR3 coding DNA: TGTGCCTGCCCACTTGGGGCGCGGAACACCGGGGAGCTGTTTTTT. V is TRBV30 and J is TRBJ2-2; D is perhaps TRBD1 (5 bases). Germline V CDR1 and CDR2: GTSNPN, SVGIG (reference sequence). V lost 6 bases, J lost 1 base, and 15 bases lay in between. CDR3 size: 15 residues.

The chain uses TRBV10-2 and TRBJ2-7; 11 positions agree with TRBD1. The V and J ends lost 7 bases and 2 bases, in that order; junction bases with no gene match: 1. Looked up from germline, CDR1 is WSHSY and CDR2 is SAAADI. This CDR3 has 13 amino acids. CDR3 nucleotide sequence: TGCGCCAGCAAGGACAGGGGGCCCTACGAGCAGTACTTC. Protein: CASKDRGPYEQYF.

The chain uses TRBV2 and TRBJ1-1, with D hard to call. Germline CDR1 SNHLY, CDR2 FYNNEI. V was cut by 7 bases and J by 0 bases, with 21 bases left in between. The CDR3 loop spans 17 amino acids. This chain's CDR3 is CASKVRGTTLLNTEAFF. CDR3 nucleotide sequence: TGTGCCAGCAAAGTGAGAGGAACTACGCTCCTGAACACTGAAGCTTTCTTT.

This rearrangement joins TRBV11-2 to TRBJ2-7; 8 bases map to TRBD1. The CDR3 extends over 15 amino acids. The trim removed 3 bases at V and 1 base at J, leaving 5 bases unmatched. Germline V lookup: CDR1 SGHAT, CDR2 FQNNGV. As DNA, the CDR3 is TGTGCCAGCAGCTTTTCTGACAGGGGTTCCTACGAGCAGTACTTC. Translating it yields CASSFSDRGSYEQYF.

The CDR3 reads CASSFPQGFQPQHF. As DNA, the CDR3 is TGTGCCAGCAGTTTCCCGCAGGGATTTCAGCCCCAGCATTTT. This chain joins TRBV5-6 and TRBJ1-5; the D gene is possibly TRBD1 (5 bases). Looked up from germline, CDR1 is SGHDT and CDR2 is YYEEEE. This CDR3 comprises 14 residues. V gave up 5 bases and J gave up 6 bases, with 15 bases separating them.

This clone has only a few counts. V usage is TRBV6-1 and J usage is TRBJ1-1; no reliable D call. V lost 7 bases and J lost 3, with 12 bases in between. In germline, CDR1 is MNHNS, CDR2 SASEGT. This CDR3 is 13 amino acids long. The CDR3 protein is CASTSILDTEAFF. In DNA form, the CDR3 reads TGTGCCAGCACCTCGATATTGGACACTGAAGCTTTCTTT.

The chain couples TRBV6-5 to TRBJ1-1, with 7 bases matching TRBD1. Germline V gives CDR1 MNHEY, CDR2 SVGAGI. The CDR3 loop spans 14 amino acids. Germline trimming cut 6 bases from V and 0 bases from J; bases unmatched to any gene: 4. The CDR3 loop is CASSQGQLNTEAFF. CDR3 sequence (DNA): TGTGCCAGCAGCCAGGGACAGCTGAACACTGAAGCTTTCTTT.

This clone was observed a few times. The genes are TRBV5-4 and TRBJ1-5; TRBD1 aligns across 9 bases. Trimming took 2 bases from V and 4 from J; bases not matched to a gene: 4. Germline-derived CDR1 and CDR2 are SGHNT and YYREEE (reference sequence). The CDR3 covers 15 residues. CDR3 in amino acids: CASSFGTGRNQPQHF. The CDR3 bases are TGTGCCAGCAGCTTCGGGACAGGGCGGAATCAGCCCCAGCATTTT.

This chain uses TRBV11-3 with TRBJ2-2, with 8 bases aligning to TRBD1. There are 17 residues in the CDR3. The V and J ends lost 4 bases and 3 bases, in that order; junction bases with no gene match: 10. Germline CDR1 is SGHNT and CDR2 is YENEEA. In nucleotides, the CDR3 is TGTGCCAGCAGCTCCGTTTCCGGGACAGGTGACACCGGGGAGCTGTTTTTT. Translating it yields CASSSVSGTGDTGELFF.

The rearrangement uses TRBV19 and TRBJ2-4, with TRBD2 matching over 11 bases. Germline V gene lookup returns CDR1 LNHDA and CDR2 SQIVND (reference sequence). V shed 0 bases, J shed 1 base, and the junction held 17 bases outside the gene matches. The CDR3 extends over 22 amino acids. The CDR3 sequence is CASSIDLAGGIKLFRAKNIQYF. As DNA, the CDR3 is TGTGCCAGTAGTATAGATCTAGCGGGGGGCATAAAATTATTCCGGGCCAAAAACATTCAGTACTTC.

The chain couples TRBV6-4 to TRBJ1-2, with unresolved D. The germline V gene encodes CDR1 MRHNA and CDR2 SNTAGT. Trimming pared 3 bases from V and 4 bases from J, leaving 12 bases between. This CDR3 has 14 residues. As DNA, the CDR3 is TGTGCCAGCAGTGATTTTGGGTCTGGCTATGGCTACACCTTC. Encoded protein: CASSDFGSGYGYTF.

The chain carries TRBV6-6 and TRBJ2-7; D may be TRBD1 (6 bases). CDR1 and CDR2 from the germline V gene are MNHNY and SVGAGI (reference sequence). There are 13 residues in the CDR3. V was clipped by 6 bases and J by 4 bases, with 13 bases between them. The CDR3 DNA sequence: TGTGCCAGCAGCCTAACAGGGTTGTACGAGCAGTACTTC. It translates to CASSLTGLYEQYF.

This chain uses TRBV5-1 with TRBJ2-2; the D is unclear. V was shortened by 1 base and J by 6 bases, with 7 bases between the two germline ends. The germline gives CDR1 SGHRS, CDR2 YFSETQ. This CDR3 is 13 amino acids long. The chain's CDR3 is CASSLPSSGELFF. The CDR3 DNA sequence: TGCGCCAGCAGCTTGCCATCCTCCGGGGAGCTGTTTTTT.

The chain couples TRBV6-5 to TRBJ2-1; D gene ambiguous. The CDR3 is made up of 13 amino acids. Germline V gene data show CDR1 as MNHEY and CDR2 as SVGAGI. The CDR3 loop reads CACGLSSYNEQFF. The CDR3 DNA sequence: TGTGCTTGTGGGTTGAGCTCCTACAATGAGCAGTTCTTC.

CDR3 loop: CASRLGQGTDTQYF. The CDR3 DNA reads TGCGCCAGCAGACTTGGACAGGGGACAGATACGCAGTATTTT. The rearrangement joins TRBV5-1 to TRBJ2-3; 9 bases align to TRBD1. The CDR3 is 14 amino acids. CDR1 and CDR2 (germline): SGHRS, YFSETQ. The ends lost 5 bases at V and 3 bases at J; junction bases unmatched: 4.

The chain uses TRBV7-9 and TRBJ1-2; D possibly corresponds to TRBD1 (6 bases). CDR1 and CDR2 from the germline V gene are SEHNR and FQNEAQ (reference sequence). V lost 7 bases to trimming and J lost 4 bases, with 16 bases between them. The CDR3 has 14 amino acids. The CDR3 region is CASTRGGALYGYTF. The CDR3 DNA sequence: TGTGCCAGCACCCGAGGGGGGGCCCTCTATGGCTACACCTTC.

The V and J genes are TRBV5-5 and TRBJ1-4; TRBD1 agrees at 10 bases. CDR3 length: 17 residues. J was trimmed by 4 bases and V by 2 bases; bases with no gene match: 8. Germline V gene lookup returns CDR1 SGHKS and CDR2 YYEKEE (reference sequence). In DNA, the CDR3 is TGTGCCAGCAGCTTCCCGGGACAGGGGTTGAGTAATGAAAAACTGTTTTTT. This translates into CASSFPGQGLSNEKLFF.

The chain uses TRBV25-1 and TRBJ1-1; the D gene is possibly TRBD1 (6 bases). CDR1 MGHDK and CDR2 SYGVNS come from the germline V gene. This CDR3 contains 15 residues. Trimming removed 1 base from V and 5 bases from J, with 14 bases in between. The CDR3 bases are TGTGCCAGCAGTGAATCCAAGGGGGATAAGACTGAAGCTTTCTTT. Protein: CASSESKGDKTEAFF.

This chain uses TRBV19 with TRBJ2-1; perhaps D is TRBD1 or TRBD2 (5 bases each). The V end lost 1 base, the J end lost 1 base, and 8 bases lay between the germline ends. CDR3 length: 15 residues. Germline V gene data show CDR1 as LNHDA and CDR2 as SQIVND (reference sequence). The CDR3 loop is CASSIAGGSYNEQFF. The CDR3 DNA reads as TGTGCCAGTAGTATAGCTGGGGGTTCCTACAATGAGCAGTTCTTC.

This clone was picked up a small number of times. The rearrangement links TRBV6-1 to TRBJ2-7, with 7 bases that match TRBD1. The trim removed 6 bases at V and 3 bases at J, leaving 8 bases unmatched. This CDR3 has 14 amino acids. Germline V lookup: CDR1 MNHNS, CDR2 SASEGT. CDR3 nucleotides: TGTGCCAGCAGGGCCGGGACAGATAACTACGAGCAGTACTTC. Translated: CASRAGTDNYEQYF.

The chain recombines TRBV6-1 with TRBJ1-6, with D uncertain. V lost 5 bases, J lost 0 bases, and 8 bases lay in between. There are 15 residues in the CDR3. In germline, CDR1 is MNHNS, CDR2 SASEGT. CDR3 nucleotide sequence: TGTGCCAGCAGTCGTGAAGGCTCCTATAATTCACCCCTCCACTTT. This gives the protein CASSREGSYNSPLHF.